One sample yielded the 8 T cell receptor beta chains listed below, sequenced in a study of healthy donors' naive CD4 and CD8 T cells (dated by TCRdb to about 2015). Instrument used: 454 GS FLX Titanium. A previously published linear amplification protocol was used to construct TCR libraries from 400 to 550 ng of total RNA. TCRdb passed the public sequencing reads through fastp at Q25 and MiXCR, retaining productive beta sequences. Each CDR3 protein appears once, grouped with its most common genes and DNA. The sample profile shows approximately 180,000 distinct CDR3 sequences; around 80% of them were found once. 2% to 2.5% of the sample is in the top ten clones. The sequenced sample consisted of naive CD4+ and CD8+ T cells sorted from blood, pooled from several donors. Interpreted using the paper, the cell subset or site label stands for: FACS-sorted naive CD4+ (CD45RO-CD45RA+) and naive CD8+ (CD45RA+CD27bright) T cells. All receptors derive from a pool of human donors in good health; the sample pools cells from several healthy donors.

The rearrangement joins TRBV6-5 to TRBJ2-3, with D unresolved. Between the trimmed V and J ends, which lost 4 bases and 8 bases, there was a span of 16 bases. This CDR3 comprises 14 residues. Germline CDR1 is MNHEY and CDR2 is SVGAGI. CDR3 in DNA: TGTGCCAGCAGTTCCGGAATTGTGTCGGGTACGCAGTATTTT. This codes for CASSSGIVSGTQYF.

The chain carries TRBV7-2 and TRBJ2-3; no clear D. The CDR3 runs 15 residues. Per germline, CDR1 SGHTA and CDR2 FQGNSA. The V gene lost 4 bases and the J gene lost 0 bases, with 11 bases spanning the gap. The CDR3 region has the DNA TGTGCCAGCAGCTCCCGCACGTCGAGCACAGATACGCAGTATTTT. This sequence encodes CASSSRTSSTDTQYF.

V usage is TRBV29-1 and J usage is TRBJ1-1; no clear D gene. V dropped 2 bases and J dropped 0 bases, with 10 bases sitting between them. The CDR3 length is 14 residues. Germline loops: CDR1 SQVTM, CDR2 ANQGSEA. This chain's CDR3 is CSVELTAMNTEAFF. CDR3 bases: TGCAGCGTTGAATTGACCGCGATGAACACTGAAGCTTTCTTT.

The chain links TRBV19 to TRBJ1-1; the match to TRBD1 covers 8 bases. This CDR3 spans 13 amino acids. Germline lookup yields CDR1 LNHDA and CDR2 SQIVND (reference sequence). With 9 bases clipped from V and 5 bases from J, the junction kept 8 bases outside the gene matches. CDR3 DNA: TGTGCCAGCGCTTCGACAGGGGTAACTGAAGCTTTCTTT. Residues: CASASTGVTEAFF.

This clonotype was found a few times. This chain joins TRBV29-1 and TRBJ2-6; D call uncertain. V was shortened by 2 bases and J by 2 bases, with 4 bases between the two germline ends. This CDR3 region has 13 residues. Germline lookup yields CDR1 SQVTM and CDR2 ANQGSEA. The CDR3: CSVETPGANVLTF. CDR3 DNA sequence: TGCAGCGTTGAAACCCCTGGGGCCAACGTCCTGACTTTC.

This clonotype was counted between two and nine times. V usage is TRBV19 and J usage is TRBJ2-1, with unresolved D. V gave up 5 bases and J gave up 0 bases, with 5 bases separating them. Germline V CDR1 and CDR2: LNHDA, SQIVND (reference sequence). This CDR3 region has 13 residues. The CDR3 protein is CASSWDSYNEQFF. The DNA for the CDR3 is TGTGCCAGTAGTTGGGACTCCTACAATGAGCAGTTCTTC. Complete variable domain (other parts from reference TRBV19 and TRBJ2-1): DGGITQSPKYLFRKEGQNVTLSCEQNLNHDAMYWYRQDPGQGLRLIYYSQIVNDFQKGDIAEGYSVSREKKESFPLTVTSAQKNPTAFYLCASSWDSYNEQFFGPGTRLTVL.

The rearrangement joins TRBV18 to TRBJ2-1; 8 bases are shared with TRBD1. The germline gives CDR1 KGHSH, CDR2 LQKENI. J lost 3 bases, V lost 5 bases, and 12 bases had no gene match. CDR3 length: 17 amino acids. The CDR3 DNA is TGTGCCAGCTCAGACTGGACAGGGACTGCCTTCTACAATGAGCAGTTCTTC. Its translation is CASSDWTGTAFYNEQFF.

This chain connects TRBV6-5 to TRBJ2-7; 8 bases map to TRBD1. The V segment lost 2 bases and the J segment 5 bases; nucleotides outside the gene matches: 11. Germline CDR1 is MNHEY and CDR2 is SVGAGI. The CDR3 runs 16 residues. The CDR3 DNA is TGTGCCAGCAGTTACCTTTTCGGACAGGGAATCCACGAGCAGTACTTC. It translates to CASSYLFGQGIHEQYF.